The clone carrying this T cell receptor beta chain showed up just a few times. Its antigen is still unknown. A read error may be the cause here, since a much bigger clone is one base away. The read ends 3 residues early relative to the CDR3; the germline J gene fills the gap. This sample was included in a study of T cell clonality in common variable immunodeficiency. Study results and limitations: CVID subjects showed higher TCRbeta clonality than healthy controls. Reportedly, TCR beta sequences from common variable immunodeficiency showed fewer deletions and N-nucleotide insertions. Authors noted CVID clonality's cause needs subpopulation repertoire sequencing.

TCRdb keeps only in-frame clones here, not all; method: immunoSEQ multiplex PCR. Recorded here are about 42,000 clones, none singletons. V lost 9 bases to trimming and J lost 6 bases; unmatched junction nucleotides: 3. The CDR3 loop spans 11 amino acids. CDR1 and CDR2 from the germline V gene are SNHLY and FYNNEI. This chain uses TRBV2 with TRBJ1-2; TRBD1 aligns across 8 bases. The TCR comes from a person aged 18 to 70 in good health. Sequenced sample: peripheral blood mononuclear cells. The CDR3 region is CARATGDGYTF. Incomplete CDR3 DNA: TGTGCCAGAGCGACAGGGGATGGC.